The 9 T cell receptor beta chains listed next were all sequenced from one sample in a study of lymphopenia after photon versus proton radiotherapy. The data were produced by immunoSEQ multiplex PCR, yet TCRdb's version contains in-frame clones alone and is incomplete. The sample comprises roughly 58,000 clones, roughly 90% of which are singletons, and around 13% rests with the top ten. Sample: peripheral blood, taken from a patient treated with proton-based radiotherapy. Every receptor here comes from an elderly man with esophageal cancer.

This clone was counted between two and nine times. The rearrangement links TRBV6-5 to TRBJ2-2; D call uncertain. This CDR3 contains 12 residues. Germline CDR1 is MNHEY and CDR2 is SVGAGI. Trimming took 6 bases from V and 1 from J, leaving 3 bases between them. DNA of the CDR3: TGTGCCAGCAGGAAGAACACCGGGGAGCTGTTTTTT. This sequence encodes CASRKNTGELFF.

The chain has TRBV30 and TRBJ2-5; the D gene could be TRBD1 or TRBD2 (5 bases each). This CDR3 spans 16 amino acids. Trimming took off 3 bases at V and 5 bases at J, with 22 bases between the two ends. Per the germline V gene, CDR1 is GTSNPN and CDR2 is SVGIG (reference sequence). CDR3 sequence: CAWSGGFRSWGETQYF. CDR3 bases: TGTGCCTGGAGCGGAGGATTTAGGTCCTGGGGCGAGACCCAGTACTTC. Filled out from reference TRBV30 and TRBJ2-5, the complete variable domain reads SQTIHQWPATLVQPVGSPLSLECTVEGTSNPNLYWYRQAAGRGLQLLFYSVGIGQISSEVPQNLSASRPQDRQFILSSKKLLLSDSGFYLCAWSGGFRSWGETQYFGPGTRLLVL.

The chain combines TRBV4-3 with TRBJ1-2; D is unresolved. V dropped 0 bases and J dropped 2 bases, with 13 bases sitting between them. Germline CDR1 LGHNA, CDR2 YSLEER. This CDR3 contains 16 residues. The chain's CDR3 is CASSQDLGHLNYGYTF. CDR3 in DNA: TGCGCCAGCAGCCAAGATTTAGGGCACCTGAACTATGGCTACACCTTC.

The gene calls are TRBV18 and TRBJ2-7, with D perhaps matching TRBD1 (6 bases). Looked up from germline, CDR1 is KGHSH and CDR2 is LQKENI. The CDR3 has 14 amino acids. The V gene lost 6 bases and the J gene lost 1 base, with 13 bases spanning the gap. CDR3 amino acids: CASSTGVVSYEQYF. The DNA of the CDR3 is TGTGCCAGCTCGACAGGAGTAGTTTCCTACGAGCAGTACTTC.

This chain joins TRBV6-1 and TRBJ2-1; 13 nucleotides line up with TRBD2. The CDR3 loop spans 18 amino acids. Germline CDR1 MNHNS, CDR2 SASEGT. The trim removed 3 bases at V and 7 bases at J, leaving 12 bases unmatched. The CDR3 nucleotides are TGTGCCAGCAGTGACAGGGGACTAGCGGGGAGCTCGAGGAATGAGCAGTTCTTC. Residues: CASSDRGLAGSSRNEQFF.

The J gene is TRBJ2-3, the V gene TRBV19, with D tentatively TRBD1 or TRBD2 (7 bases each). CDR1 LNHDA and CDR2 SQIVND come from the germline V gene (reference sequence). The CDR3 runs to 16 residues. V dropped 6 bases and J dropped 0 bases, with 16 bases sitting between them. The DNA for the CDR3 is TGTGCCAGTAGCCCAGGGGGGGGGATAAGCACAGATACGCAGTATTTT. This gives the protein CASSPGGGISTDTQYF.

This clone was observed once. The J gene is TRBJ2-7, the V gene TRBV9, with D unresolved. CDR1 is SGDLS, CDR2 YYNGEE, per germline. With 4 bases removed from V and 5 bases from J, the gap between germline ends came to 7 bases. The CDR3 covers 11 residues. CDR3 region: CASSFAHEQYF. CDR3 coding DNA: TGTGCCAGCAGCTTTGCGCACGAGCAGTACTTC.

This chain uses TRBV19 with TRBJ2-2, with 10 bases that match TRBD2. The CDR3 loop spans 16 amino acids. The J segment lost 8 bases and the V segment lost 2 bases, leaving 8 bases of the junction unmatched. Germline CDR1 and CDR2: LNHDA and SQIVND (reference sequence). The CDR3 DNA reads TGTGCCAGTAGTATACAAAGCGGGAGGGCCTCTGGGGAGCTGTTTTTT. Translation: CASSIQSGRASGELFF.

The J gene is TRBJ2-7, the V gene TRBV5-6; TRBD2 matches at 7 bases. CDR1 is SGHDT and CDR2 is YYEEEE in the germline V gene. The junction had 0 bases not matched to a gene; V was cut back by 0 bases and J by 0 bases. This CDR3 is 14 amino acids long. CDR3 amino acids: CASSLGTSSYEQYF. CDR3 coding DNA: TGTGCCAGCAGCTTGGGGACTAGCTCCTACGAGCAGTACTTC.